The clone carrying this TCR beta chain is large within its sample. Treatment noted: preoperative locoregional IRX-2 cytokine immunotherapy. Profiling relied on immunoSEQ multiplex PCR, and the TCRdb table lists in-frame clones only, not all of them. The sample has 1,400 or so clones, less than 70% seen once. The sample is drawn from a study of preoperative IRX-2 immunotherapy in early breast cancer. Per the germline V gene, CDR1 is SGHNT and CDR2 is YENEEA. V was pared by 2 bases and J by 6 bases, with 4 bases of the junction left unmatched. This CDR3 is built from 15 residues. Sequencing used tumor tissue, obtained before IRX-2 immunotherapy. This chain joins TRBV11-3 and TRBJ2-1; 10 nucleotides match TRBD2. The source of this sequence is a human donor with breast cancer. The CDR3 loop is CASSLQRGGRNEQFF. The CDR3 coding sequence is TGTGCCAGCAGCTTACAGCGGGGGGGCCGCAATGAGCAGTTCTTC.